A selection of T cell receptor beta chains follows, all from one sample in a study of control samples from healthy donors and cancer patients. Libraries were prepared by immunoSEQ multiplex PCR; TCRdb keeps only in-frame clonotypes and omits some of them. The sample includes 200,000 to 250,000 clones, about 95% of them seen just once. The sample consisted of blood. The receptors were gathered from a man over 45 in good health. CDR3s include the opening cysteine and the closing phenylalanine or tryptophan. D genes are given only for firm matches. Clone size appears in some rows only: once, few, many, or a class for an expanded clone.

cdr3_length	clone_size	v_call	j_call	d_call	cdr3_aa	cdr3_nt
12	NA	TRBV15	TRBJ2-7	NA	CATSSTTYEQYF	TGTGCCACCAGCAGCACAACCTACGAGCAGTACTTC
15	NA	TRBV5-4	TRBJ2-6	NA	CASSFRGSGANVLTF	TGTGCCAGCAGCTTTCGAGGGTCTGGGGCCAACGTCCTGACTTTC
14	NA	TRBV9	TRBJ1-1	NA	CASSVAWGDTEAFF	TGTGCCAGCAGCGTAGCTTGGGGTGACACTGAAGCTTTCTTT
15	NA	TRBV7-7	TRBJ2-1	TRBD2	CASSPRPGGYNEQFF	TGTGCCAGCAGCCCCCGGCCGGGAGGTTACAATGAGCAGTTCTTC
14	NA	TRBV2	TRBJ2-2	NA	CASGVVGRTGELFF	TGTGCCAGCGGCGTAGTAGGGCGCACCGGGGAGCTGTTTTTT
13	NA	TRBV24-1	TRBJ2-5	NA	CATSDLKGKTQYF	TGTGCCACCAGTGATTTGAAGGGAAAGACCCAGTACTTC
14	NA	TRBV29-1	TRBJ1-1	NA	CSVELALGGTEAFF	TGCAGCGTTGAGTTGGCCCTTGGGGGCACTGAAGCTTTCTTT
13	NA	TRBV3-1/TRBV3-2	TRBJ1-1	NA	CASSLRLNTEAFF	TGTGCCAGCAGCCTCCGACTGAACACTGAAGCTTTCTTT
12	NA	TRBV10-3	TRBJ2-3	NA	CAIRGAGDTQYF	TGTGCCATCAGGGGCGCAGGAGATACGCAGTATTTT
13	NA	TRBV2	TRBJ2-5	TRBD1	CATDGTGRETQYF	TGTGCCACCGATGGGACAGGGCGCGAGACCCAGTACTTC
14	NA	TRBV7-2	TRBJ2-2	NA	CASTYGPGTGELFF	TGTGCCAGCACCTACGGACCCGGCACCGGGGAGCTGTTTTTT
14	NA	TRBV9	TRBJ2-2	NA	CASSQTSFTGELFF	TGTGCCAGCAGCCAGACTAGTTTTACCGGGGAGCTGTTTTTT
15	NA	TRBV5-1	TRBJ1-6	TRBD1	CASSQGQLNNSPLHF	TGCGCCAGCAGCCAGGGACAGCTAAACAATTCACCCCTCCACTTT
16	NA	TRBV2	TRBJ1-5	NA	CASSEYTGGNNQPQHF	TGTGCCAGCAGTGAGTATACGGGAGGGAACAATCAGCCCCAGCATTTT
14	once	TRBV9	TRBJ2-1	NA	CASSVGTFYNEQFF	TGTGCCAGCAGCGTCGGGACTTTTTACAATGAGCAGTTCTTC
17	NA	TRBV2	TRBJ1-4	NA	CASSATAPERLSEKLFF	TGTGCCAGCAGTGCCACAGCGCCCGAGCGCCTGAGCGAAAAACTGTTTTTT
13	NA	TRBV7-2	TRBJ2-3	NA	CASSLVAPGTQYF	TGTGCCAGCAGCTTAGTAGCTCCTGGTACGCAGTATTTT
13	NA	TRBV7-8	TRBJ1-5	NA	CASSQQGDQPQHF	TGTGCCAGCAGCCAACAGGGTGATCAGCCCCAGCATTTT
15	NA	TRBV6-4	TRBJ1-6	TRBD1	CASSEYRGYNSPLHF	TGTGCCAGCAGTGAATACAGGGGTTATAATTCACCCCTCCACTTT
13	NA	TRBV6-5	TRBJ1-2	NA	CASSYPGRYGYTF	TGTGCCAGCAGTTACCCAGGACGATATGGCTACACCTTC
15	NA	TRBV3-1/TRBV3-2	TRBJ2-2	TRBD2	CARSRRGGSTGELFF	TGTGCCCGCAGCCGGCGGGGGGGTAGCACCGGGGAGCTGTTTTTT
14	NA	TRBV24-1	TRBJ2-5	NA	CATSQGGLQETQYF	TGTGCCACCAGCCAGGGGGGCTTACAAGAGACCCAGTACTTC
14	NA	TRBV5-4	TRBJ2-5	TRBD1	CASSWGQGDKTQYF	TGTGCCAGCAGCTGGGGACAGGGAGATAAGACCCAGTACTTC
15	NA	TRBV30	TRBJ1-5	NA	CAWSTGTYSNQPQHF	TGTGCCTGGTCTACCGGGACATATAGCAATCAGCCCCAGCATTTT
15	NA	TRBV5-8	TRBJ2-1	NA	CASSFRGDPMDEQFF	TGTGCCAGCAGCTTTCGCGGGGACCCTATGGATGAGCAGTTCTTC
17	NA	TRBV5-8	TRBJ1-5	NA	CASSLSRQGVLNQPQHF	TGTGCCAGCAGCTTGTCCCGACAAGGGGTTTTGAATCAGCCCCAGCATTTT
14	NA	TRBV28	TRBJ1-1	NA	CASSLVGSLNEAFF	TGTGCCAGCAGTTTAGTGGGCAGCCTAAATGAAGCTTTCTTT
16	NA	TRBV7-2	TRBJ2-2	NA	CASSLDGGPNTGELFF	TGTGCCAGCAGCTTGGACGGGGGGCCGAACACCGGGGAGCTGTTTTTT
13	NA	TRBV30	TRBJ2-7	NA	CAWSPRDRPEQYF	TGTGCCTGGAGCCCCAGGGATCGCCCCGAGCAGTACTTC
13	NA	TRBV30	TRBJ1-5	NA	CAWSAQSNQPQHF	TGTGCCTGGAGTGCCCAGTCTAATCAGCCCCAGCATTTT
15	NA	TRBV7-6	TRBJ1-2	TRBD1	CASSLGPGGDYGYTF	TGTGCCAGCAGCTTAGGTCCAGGGGGAGACTATGGCTACACCTTC
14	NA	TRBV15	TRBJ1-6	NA	CATSRETGNSPLHF	TGTGCCACCAGCAGAGAGACGGGGAATTCACCCCTCCACTTT